One TCR beta chain is described in this entry. Its antigen is still unknown. These data are taken from a study of beta chain features in type 1 diabetes. Findings and limits, study-wide: Naive, central memory and Treg TCRB repertoires seemed to resemble each other more closely in patients than they did in healthy donors. Over-representation of high TCR-expressing cells was a possible consequence of cDNA sequencing. Among all four CD4+ subsets, Type 1 diabetes patients had TCRB CDR3s that were moderately but significantly shorter.

The V end was cut by 3 bases, the J end by 4 bases, with 4 bases between. This CDR3 contains 12 residues. The germline gives CDR1 WSHSY, CDR2 SAAADI. Expressed TCRB transcripts were sequenced because the entire RNA isolate underwent reverse transcription. Repertoires were generated with immunoSEQ multiplex PCR, while TCRdb's copy carries only in-frame clones and drops some. The sample lists approximately 730,000 clones, roughly 12% occurring once. The chain is built from TRBV10-2 and TRBJ1-5; D gene unclear. The sequenced material came from naive CD4+ T cells from blood. This receptor was identified in a man between 18 and 35 years old with type 1 diabetes. The CDR3 sequence is CASSERNQPQHF. DNA for the CDR3: TGCGCCAGCAGTGAAAGAAATCAGCCCCAGCATTTT.